This T cell receptor beta chain was identified during a study of blood T cell repertoires in COVID-19. About the study: The samples span acute and convalescent COVID-19 from the United States, Italy and Spain. From T cells, B-cell-depleted T cells, or PBMCs came the material, which was cDNA or gDNA.

CDR3 length: 12 residues. CDR1 and CDR2 from the germline V gene are LGHNT and FRNRAP. V lost 7 bases to trimming and J lost 10 bases, with 14 bases between them. Original analysis: Reference gene primer amplification gave nucleated cell count estimates. Produced via immunoSEQ multiplex PCR; TCRdb's table is partial and in-frame only. D and trimming come from the DNA, and the V and J calls and clone size come from that table. Of about 100,000 clones in the sample, more than 75% were seen once. Sequencing was carried out using peripheral blood. The rearrangement links TRBV12-5 to TRBJ1-5; D might be TRBD1 (5 bases). This TCR derives from a human donor in a cohort sampled during active COVID-19. DNA for the CDR3: TGTGCTAGTGTGGTGACAGTTACCCCCCAGCATTTT. Its translation: CASVVTVTPQHF.